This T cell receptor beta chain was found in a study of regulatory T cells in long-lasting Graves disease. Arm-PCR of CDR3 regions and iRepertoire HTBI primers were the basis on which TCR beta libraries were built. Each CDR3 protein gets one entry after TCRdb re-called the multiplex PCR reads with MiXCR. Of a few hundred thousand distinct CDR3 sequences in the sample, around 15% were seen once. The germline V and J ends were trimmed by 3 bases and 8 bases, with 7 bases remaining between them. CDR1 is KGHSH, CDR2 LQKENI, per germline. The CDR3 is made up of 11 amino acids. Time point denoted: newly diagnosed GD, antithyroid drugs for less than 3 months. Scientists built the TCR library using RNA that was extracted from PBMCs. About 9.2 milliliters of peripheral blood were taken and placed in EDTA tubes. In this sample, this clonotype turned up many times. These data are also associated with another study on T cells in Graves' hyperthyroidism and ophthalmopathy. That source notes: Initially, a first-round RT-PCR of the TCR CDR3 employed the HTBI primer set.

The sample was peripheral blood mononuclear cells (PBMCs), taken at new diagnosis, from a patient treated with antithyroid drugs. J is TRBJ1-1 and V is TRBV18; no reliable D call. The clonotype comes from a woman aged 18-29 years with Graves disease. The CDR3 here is CASSPHLEAFF. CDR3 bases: TGTGCCAGCTCACCTCACCTAGAAGCTTTCTTT.